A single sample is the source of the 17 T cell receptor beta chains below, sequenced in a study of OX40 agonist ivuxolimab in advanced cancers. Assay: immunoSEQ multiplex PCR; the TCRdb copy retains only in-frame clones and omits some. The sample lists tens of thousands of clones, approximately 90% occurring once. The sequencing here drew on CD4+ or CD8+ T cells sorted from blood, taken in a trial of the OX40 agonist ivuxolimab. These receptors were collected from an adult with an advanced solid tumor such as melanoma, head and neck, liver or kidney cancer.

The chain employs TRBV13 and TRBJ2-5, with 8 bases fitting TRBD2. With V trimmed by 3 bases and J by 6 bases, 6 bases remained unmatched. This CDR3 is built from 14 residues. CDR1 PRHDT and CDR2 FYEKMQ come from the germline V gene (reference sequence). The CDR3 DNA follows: TGTGCCAGCAGCTTCTCGGGGACTAGTAAGACCCAGTACTTC. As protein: CASSFSGTSKTQYF.

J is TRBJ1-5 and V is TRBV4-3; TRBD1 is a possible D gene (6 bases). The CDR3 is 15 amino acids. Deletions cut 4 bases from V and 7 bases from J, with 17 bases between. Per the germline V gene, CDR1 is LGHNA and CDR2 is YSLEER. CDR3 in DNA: TGCGCCAGCAGCCCCACCTGGACAGCGATACAGCCCCAGCATTTT. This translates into CASSPTWTAIQPQHF.

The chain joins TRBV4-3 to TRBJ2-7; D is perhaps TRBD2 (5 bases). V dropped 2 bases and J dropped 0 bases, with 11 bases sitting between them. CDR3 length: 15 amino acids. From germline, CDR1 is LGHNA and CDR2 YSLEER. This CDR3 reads CASSQILGSSYEQYF. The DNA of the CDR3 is TGCGCCAGCAGCCAAATCTTGGGGAGCTCCTACGAGCAGTACTTC.

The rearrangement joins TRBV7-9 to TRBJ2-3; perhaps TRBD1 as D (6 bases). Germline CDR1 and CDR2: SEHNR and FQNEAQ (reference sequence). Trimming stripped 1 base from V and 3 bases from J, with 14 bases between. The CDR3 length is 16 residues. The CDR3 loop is CASSLVRDKVTDTQYF. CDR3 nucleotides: TGTGCCAGCAGCTTAGTAAGGGACAAAGTTACAGATACGCAGTATTTT. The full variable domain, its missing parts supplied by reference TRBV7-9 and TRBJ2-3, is DTGVSQNPRHKITKRGQNVTFRCDPISEHNRLYWYRQTLGQGPEFLTYFQNEAQLEKSRLLSDRFSAERPKGSFSTLEIQRTEQGDSAMYLCASSLVRDKVTDTQYFGPGTRLTVL.

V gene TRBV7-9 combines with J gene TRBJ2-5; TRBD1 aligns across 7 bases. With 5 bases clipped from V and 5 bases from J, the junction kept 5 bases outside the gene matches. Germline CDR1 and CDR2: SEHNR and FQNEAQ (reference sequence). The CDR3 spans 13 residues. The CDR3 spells CASSPTGSETQYF. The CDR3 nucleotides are TGTGCCAGCAGCCCGACAGGGTCGGAGACCCAGTACTTC.

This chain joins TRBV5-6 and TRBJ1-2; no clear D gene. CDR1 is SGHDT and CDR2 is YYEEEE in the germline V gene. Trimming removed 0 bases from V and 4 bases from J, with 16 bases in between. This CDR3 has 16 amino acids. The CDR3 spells CASSLEEVLAGYGYTF. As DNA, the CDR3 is TGTGCCAGCAGCTTGGAGGAGGTTCTGGCGGGCTATGGCTACACCTTC.

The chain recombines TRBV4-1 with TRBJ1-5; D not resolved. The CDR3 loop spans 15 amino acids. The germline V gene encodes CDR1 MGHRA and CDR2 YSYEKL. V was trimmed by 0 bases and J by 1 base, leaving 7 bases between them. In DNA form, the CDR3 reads TGCGCCAGCAGCCAAGATGGTTTAAGCAATCAGCCCCAGCATTTT. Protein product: CASSQDGLSNQPQHF.

CDR3 loop: CASSLGIYNEQFF. CDR3 DNA sequence: TGTGCCAGCAGCTTAGGTATCTACAATGAGCAGTTCTTC. This rearrangement joins TRBV7-2 to TRBJ2-1; D call uncertain. The germline gives CDR1 SGHTA, CDR2 FQGNSA. Trimming took 1 base from V and 3 from J, leaving 4 bases between them. This CDR3 is built from 13 residues.

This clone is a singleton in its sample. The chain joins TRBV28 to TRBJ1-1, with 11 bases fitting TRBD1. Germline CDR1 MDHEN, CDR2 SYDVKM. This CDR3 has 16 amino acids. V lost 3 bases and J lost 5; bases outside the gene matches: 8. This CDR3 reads CASSFRWGQGGTEAFF. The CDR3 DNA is TGTGCCAGCAGTTTCCGATGGGGACAGGGGGGGACTGAAGCTTTCTTT.

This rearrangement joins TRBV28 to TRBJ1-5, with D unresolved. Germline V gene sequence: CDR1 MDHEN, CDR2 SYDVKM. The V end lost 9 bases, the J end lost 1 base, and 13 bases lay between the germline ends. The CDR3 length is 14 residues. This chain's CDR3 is CASGWTGSNQPQHF. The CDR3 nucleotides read TGTGCCAGTGGGTGGACGGGAAGCAATCAGCCCCAGCATTTT.

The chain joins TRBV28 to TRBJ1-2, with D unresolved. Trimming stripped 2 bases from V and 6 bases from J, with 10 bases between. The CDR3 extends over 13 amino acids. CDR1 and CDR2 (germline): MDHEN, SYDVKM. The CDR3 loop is CASSLVRGDGYTF. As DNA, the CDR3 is TGTGCCAGCAGTTTAGTTCGGGGAGATGGCTACACCTTC.

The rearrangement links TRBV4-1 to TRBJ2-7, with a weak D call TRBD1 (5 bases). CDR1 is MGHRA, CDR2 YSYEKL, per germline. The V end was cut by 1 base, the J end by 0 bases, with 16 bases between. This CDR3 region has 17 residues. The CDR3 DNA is TGCGCCAGCAGCCAAGTAAGCGCAGGGTTGGCCTCCTACGAGCAGTACTTC. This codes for CASSQVSAGLASYEQYF.

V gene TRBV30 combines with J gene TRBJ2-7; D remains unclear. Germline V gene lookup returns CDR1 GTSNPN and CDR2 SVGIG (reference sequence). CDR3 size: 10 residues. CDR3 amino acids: CALTADEQYF. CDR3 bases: TGTGCTTTGACCGCGGATGAGCAGTACTTC.

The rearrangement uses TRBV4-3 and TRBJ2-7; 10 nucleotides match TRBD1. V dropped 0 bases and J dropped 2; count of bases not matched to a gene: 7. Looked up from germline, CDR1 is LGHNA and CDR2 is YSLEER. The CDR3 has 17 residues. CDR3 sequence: CASSQDGNGQGAYEQYF. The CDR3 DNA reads TGCGCCAGCAGCCAAGATGGAAATGGACAGGGGGCCTACGAGCAGTACTTC.

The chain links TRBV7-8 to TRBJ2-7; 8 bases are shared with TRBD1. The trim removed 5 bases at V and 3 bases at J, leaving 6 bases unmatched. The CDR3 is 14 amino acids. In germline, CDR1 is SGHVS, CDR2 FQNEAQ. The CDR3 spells CASSLQGAYYEQYF. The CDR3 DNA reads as TGTGCCAGCAGCCTCCAGGGGGCATACTACGAGCAGTACTTC.

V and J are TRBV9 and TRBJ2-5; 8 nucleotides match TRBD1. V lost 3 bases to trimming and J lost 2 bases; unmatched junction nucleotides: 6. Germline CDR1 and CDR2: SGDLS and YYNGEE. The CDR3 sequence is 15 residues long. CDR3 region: CASSGGTGTQETQYF. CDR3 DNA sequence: TGTGCCAGCAGCGGGGGGACAGGTACACAAGAGACCCAGTACTTC.

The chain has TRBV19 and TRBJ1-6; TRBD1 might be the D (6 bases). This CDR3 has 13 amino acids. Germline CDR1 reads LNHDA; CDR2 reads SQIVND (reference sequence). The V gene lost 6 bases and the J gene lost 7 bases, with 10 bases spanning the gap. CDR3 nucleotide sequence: TGTGCCAGTAGCTACACAGGGAATTCACCCCTCCACTTT. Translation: CASSYTGNSPLHF. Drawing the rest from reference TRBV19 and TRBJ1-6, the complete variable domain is DGGITQSPKYLFRKEGQNVTLSCEQNLNHDAMYWYRQDPGQGLRLIYYSQIVNDFQKGDIAEGYSVSREKKESFPLTVTSAQKNPTAFYLCASSYTGNSPLHFGNGTRLTVT.